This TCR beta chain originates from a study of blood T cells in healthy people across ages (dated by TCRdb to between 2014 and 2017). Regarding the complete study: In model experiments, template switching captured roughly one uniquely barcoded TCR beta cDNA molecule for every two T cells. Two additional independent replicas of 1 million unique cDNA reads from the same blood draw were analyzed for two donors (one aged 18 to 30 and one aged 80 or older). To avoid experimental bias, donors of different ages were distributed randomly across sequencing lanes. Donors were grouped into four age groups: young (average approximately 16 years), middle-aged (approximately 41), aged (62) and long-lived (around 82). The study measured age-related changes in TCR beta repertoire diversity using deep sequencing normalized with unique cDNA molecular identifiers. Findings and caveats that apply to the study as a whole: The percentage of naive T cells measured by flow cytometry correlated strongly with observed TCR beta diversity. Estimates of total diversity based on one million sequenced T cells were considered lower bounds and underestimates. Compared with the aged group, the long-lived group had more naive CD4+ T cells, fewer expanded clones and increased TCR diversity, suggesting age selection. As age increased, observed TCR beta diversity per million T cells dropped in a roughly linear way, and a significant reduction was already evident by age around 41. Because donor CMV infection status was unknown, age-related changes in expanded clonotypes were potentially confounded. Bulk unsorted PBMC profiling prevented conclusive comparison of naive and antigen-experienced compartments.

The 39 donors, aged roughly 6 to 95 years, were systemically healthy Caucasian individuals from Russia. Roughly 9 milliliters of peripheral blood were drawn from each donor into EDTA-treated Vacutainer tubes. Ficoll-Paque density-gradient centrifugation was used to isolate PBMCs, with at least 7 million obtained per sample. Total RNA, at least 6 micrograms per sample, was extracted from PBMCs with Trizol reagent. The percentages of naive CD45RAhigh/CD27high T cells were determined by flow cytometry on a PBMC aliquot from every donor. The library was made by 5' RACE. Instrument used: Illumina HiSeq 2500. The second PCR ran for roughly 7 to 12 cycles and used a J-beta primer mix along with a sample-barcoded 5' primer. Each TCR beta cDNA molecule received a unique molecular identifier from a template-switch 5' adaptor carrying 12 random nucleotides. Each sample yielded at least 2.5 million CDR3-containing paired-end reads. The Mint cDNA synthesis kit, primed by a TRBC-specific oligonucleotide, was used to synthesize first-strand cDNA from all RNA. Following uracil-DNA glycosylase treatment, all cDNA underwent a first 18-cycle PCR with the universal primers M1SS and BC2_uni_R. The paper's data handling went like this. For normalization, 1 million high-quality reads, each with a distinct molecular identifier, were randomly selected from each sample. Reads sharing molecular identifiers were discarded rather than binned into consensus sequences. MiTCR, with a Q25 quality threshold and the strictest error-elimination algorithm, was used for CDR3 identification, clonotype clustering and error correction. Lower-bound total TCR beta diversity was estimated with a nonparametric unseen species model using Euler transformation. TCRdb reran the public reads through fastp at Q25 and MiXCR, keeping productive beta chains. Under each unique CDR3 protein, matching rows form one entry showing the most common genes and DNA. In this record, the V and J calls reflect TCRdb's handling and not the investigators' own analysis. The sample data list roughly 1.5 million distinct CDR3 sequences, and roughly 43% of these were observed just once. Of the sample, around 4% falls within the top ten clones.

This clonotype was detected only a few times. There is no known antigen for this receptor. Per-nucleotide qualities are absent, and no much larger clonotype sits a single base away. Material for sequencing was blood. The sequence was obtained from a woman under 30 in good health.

The CDR3 protein is CSVGTRFSYGYTF. The DNA sequence is as follows: TGCAGCGTTGGGACGAGGTTCAGCTATGGCTACACCTTC. This sequence uses TRBV29-1 and TRBJ1-2; confidence is insufficient to name the D gene. V drops 4 bases and J drops 4 bases, leaving 13 bases in between. The CDR3, cysteine through phenylalanine, is 13 amino acids long. Only CDR3 DNA is held: 39 bases, read in frame from base 1. Sequences SQVTM (CDR1) and ANQGSEA (CDR2) are obtained from the germline V gene.